This TCR beta chain stems from a study of T cell responses to AZD1222 COVID-19 vaccine. Turning to the study itself: Investigators merged groups given second doses at roughly 4 or roughly 12 weeks.

Overall study results and limits: Seropositive at baseline were only six AZD1222 recipients.

Sequenced by immunoSEQ multiplex PCR; TCRdb stores in-frame clones only, minus some. The table has fewer than 45,000 clones, around 80% seen once. A word on this clone: Its antigen is still unknown.

The specimen was peripheral blood, collected on day 0 of AZD1222 vaccination. The TCR originated in an adult in good health.

The CDR3 DNA follows: TGTGCCAGCAGCCCAAGATGGGGGACTGAAGCTTTCTTT. Its translation: CASSPRWGTEAFF. This chain uses TRBV11-2 with TRBJ1-1; possible D gene TRBD1, 5 bases. Per the germline V gene, CDR1 is SGHAT and CDR2 is FQNNGV. V was clipped by 5 bases and J by 5 bases, with 12 bases between them. The CDR3 contains 13 residues.